A selection of T cell receptor beta chains follows, all from one sample in a study of glioma-infiltrating T cells. TCRdb independently ran MiXCR on the multiplex PCR reads; one entry per CDR3 protein. The profile shows approximately 11,000 distinct CDR3 sequences, about 26% of them singletons. Sequenced sample: glioma tissue, nonneoplastic brain tissue, or PBMCs (not recorded which). These receptors were taken from a human donor with low-grade glioma or glioblastoma, undergoing nonglioma brain surgery, or in good health (not recorded which). The CDR3 runs from the conserved cysteine through the conserved F or W. The D gene is left open where the match is weak. Not every row has a clone size; where given, it reads once, few, many or a size class.

V	size	J	D	DNA	CDR3
TRBV10-2	few	TRBJ2-7	.	TGCGCCAGCAGTTGGGGGGCGGAATACGAGCAGTACTTC	CASSWGAEYEQYF
TRBV11-3	.	TRBJ2-3	.	TGTGCCAGCAGCTTAGGACAGCTAACAGATACGCAGTATTTT	CASSLGQLTDTQYF
TRBV6-1	medium-sized	TRBJ1-2	TRBD1	TGTGCCAGCAGTAAATCCACAGGGGTCCTTTACTATGGCTACACCTTC	CASSKSTGVLYYGYTF
TRBV19	.	TRBJ2-7	.	TGTGCCAGTAGTATAGGGCTAGCGACCTACGAGCAGTACTTC	CASSIGLATYEQYF
TRBV20-1	many	TRBJ1-1	.	TGCAGTGTTCAGATTAACACTGAAGCTTTCTTT	CSVQINTEAFF
TRBV28	many	TRBJ1-1	.	TGTGCCAGCACCCTGGTGAGGGGGTGGACTGAAGCTTTCTTT	CASTLVRGWTEAFF
TRBV4-1	many	TRBJ2-7	.	TGCGCCAGCAGCCAAGAATCAGGGAATGTTGGCTACGAGCAGTACTTC	CASSQESGNVGYEQYF
TRBV6-1	medium-sized	TRBJ2-3	TRBD2	TGTGCCAGCAGTGAGGGACTAGGCTTCTCAGATACGCAGTATTTT	CASSEGLGFSDTQYF
TRBV5-1	.	TRBJ2-1	TRBD2	TGCGCCAGCAGCTCCGACACCACTAGCGGGAGTACGAATGAGCAGTTCTTC	CASSSDTTSGSTNEQFF
TRBV28	many	TRBJ1-5	TRBD1	TGTGCCAGCATCCCACCGGGACAGAGCAATCAGCCCCAGCATTTT	CASIPPGQSNQPQHF
TRBV27	medium-sized	TRBJ2-2	.	TGTGCCAGCAGTTTTACCACCGGGGAGCTGTTTTTT	CASSFTTGELFF
TRBV7-2	few	TRBJ2-1	.	TGTGCCAGCACTGGGGTTAAGGGGACGGATGAGCAGTTCTTC	CASTGVKGTDEQFF
TRBV14	many	TRBJ1-5	.	TGTGCCAGCAGCCAAACAGGTTATAATCAGCCCCAGCATTTT	CASSQTGYNQPQHF
TRBV11-3	.	TRBJ2-4	TRBD2	TGTGCCAGCAGCTCCCCGGGACTACAGTACTTC	CASSSPGLQYF
TRBV20-1	many	TRBJ2-3	.	TGCAGTGCTAGCAGAATTAGCACAGATACGCAGTATTTT	CSASRISTDTQYF
TRBV5-1	few	TRBJ1-1	TRBD1	TGCGCCAGCAGCTTGGGGGACAGGGAGGCTTTCTTT	CASSLGDREAFF
TRBV24-1	medium-sized	TRBJ2-3	.	TGTGCCACCAGTGACGCGAGGGATACGCAGTATTTT	CATSDARDTQYF
TRBV4-2	.	TRBJ2-1	TRBD2	TGTGCCAGCACCTCCGGGGGACTAGCGGGAGGCAATGAGCAGTTCTTC	CASTSGGLAGGNEQFF
TRBV7-3	.	TRBJ2-2	TRBD2	TGTGCCAGCAGCTTGACTAGCGGGAGGGACACCGGGGAGCTGTTTTTT	CASSLTSGRDTGELFF
TRBV4-2	many	TRBJ2-5	.	TGTGCCAGCAGCCAAGAAGGAGCGGAGACCCAGTACTTC	CASSQEGAETQYF
TRBV12-3/TRBV12-4	.	TRBJ2-3	.	TGTGCCAGCAGGGGATGGGACGGCACTTATACGCAGTATTTT	CASRGWDGTYTQYF
TRBV5-8	.	TRBJ1-1	.	TGTGCCAGCAGCTGGATAGGGATGAACACTGAAGCTTTCTTT	CASSWIGMNTEAFF
TRBV7-9	many	TRBJ2-7	.	TGTGCCAGCAGCTTAGTGTACTTGGAGCAGTACTTC	CASSLVYLEQYF
TRBV18	few	TRBJ2-3	.	TGTGCCAGCTCACCGGAGCACAGCACAGATACGCAGTATTTT	CASSPEHSTDTQYF
TRBV19	.	TRBJ1-6	TRBD1	TGTGCCAGTAGTATCGGGACAGGGAATTCACCCCTCCACTTT	CASSIGTGNSPLHF
TRBV12-3/TRBV12-4	few	TRBJ1-2	.	TGTGCCAGCTACTACTCGGAGCATGGGGGCTACACCTTC	CASYYSEHGGYTF
TRBV24-1	.	TRBJ2-6	TRBD2	TGTGCCACCAGTGACCCTCTAGCGGGTTCGGGCTCTGGGGCCAACGTCCTGACTTTC	CATSDPLAGSGSGANVLTF
TRBV7-6	many	TRBJ2-3	TRBD2	TGTGCCAGCAGCCCTCACAGCGGGAGAACAGATACGCAGTATTTT	CASSPHSGRTDTQYF
TRBV4-1	.	TRBJ2-5	TRBD2	TGCGCCAGCAGCCCGGGACTAGCGGGAGTCAACCAAGAGACCCAGTACTTC	CASSPGLAGVNQETQYF
TRBV20-1	many	TRBJ2-3	TRBD2	TGCAGTGCTAGAGACGCAGGACTAGCGGGCCCAGATACGCAGTATTTT	CSARDAGLAGPDTQYF
TRBV28	many	TRBJ1-4	.	TGTGCCAGCAGTCTAGGTGAAAAACTGTTTTTT	CASSLGEKLFF
TRBV27	once	TRBJ1-2	TRBD1	TGTGCCAGCAGTAGCGTTACAGGGGAAGACTATGGCTACACCTTC	CASSSVTGEDYGYTF
TRBV10-3	.	TRBJ1-4	.	TGTGCCATCAGTGAGGCCGGTGAAAAACTGTTTTTT	CAISEAGEKLFF
TRBV12-3/TRBV12-4	few	TRBJ2-7	.	TGTGCCAGCAGTTTGAGCAGTGACGAGCAGTACTTC	CASSLSSDEQYF
TRBV12-3/TRBV12-4	.	TRBJ2-1	.	TGTGCCAGCGGTTTAATTAGCGAGAGCTCCTACAATGAGCAGTTCTTC	CASGLISESSYNEQFF
TRBV27	medium-sized	TRBJ2-7	.	TGTGCCAGCAGTTTAGCAGGGGGGCTCTACGAGCAGTACTTC	CASSLAGGLYEQYF
TRBV28	many	TRBJ1-2	.	TGTGCCAGCAACCATGGGACGGTTCTCTACTATGGCTACACCTTC	CASNHGTVLYYGYTF
TRBV2	.	TRBJ1-5	.	TGTGCCAGCAGTGAAGTGCAGGAAAATCAGCCCCAGCATTTT	CASSEVQENQPQHF
TRBV2	many	TRBJ1-2	TRBD1	TGTGCCAACCGGGACAGGGGGTCTCGAAACTATGGCTACACCTTC	CANRDRGSRNYGYTF
TRBV12-3/TRBV12-4	few	TRBJ1-5	.	TGTGCCAGCAGCCTGACACAAAATCAGCCCCAGCATTTT	CASSLTQNQPQHF
TRBV3-1	few	TRBJ1-2	TRBD1	TGTGCCAGCAGCCCTCATCCCGGGACAGGATACGCCCGGGGCTACACCTTC	CASSPHPGTGYARGYTF
TRBV15	medium-sized	TRBJ1-5	.	TGTGCCACCAGCACCGGCAATCAGCCCCAGCATTTT	CATSTGNQPQHF
TRBV11-2	few	TRBJ2-4	.	TGTGCCAGCAGCTTAGCAGAAAACATTCAGTACTTC	CASSLAENIQYF
TRBV28	many	TRBJ1-1	.	TGTGCCAGCAGGACACCGTCGGACACTGAAGCTTTCTTT	CASRTPSDTEAFF
TRBV6-1	medium-sized	TRBJ2-7	TRBD2	TGTGCCAGCACACTAGCGGGAGACGAGCAGTACTTC	CASTLAGDEQYF
TRBV28	many	TRBJ2-5	TRBD2	TGTGCCAGCAGTTTATCCCTAGCGGAACAAGAGACCCAGTACTTC	CASSLSLAEQETQYF
TRBV5-1	few	TRBJ2-7	TRBD2	TGCGCCAGCAGCTTGGGACTAGCGGACGAGCAGTACTTC	CASSLGLADEQYF
TRBV4-1	many	TRBJ2-1	.	TGCGCCAGCAGTGACAGGTACAATGAGCAGTTCTTC	CASSDRYNEQFF